This T cell receptor beta chain was captured by sequencing in a study of blood T cell repertoires in COVID-19. Study in general: Sample material is recorded as cDNA or gDNA derived from T cells, B-cell-depleted T cells, or PBMCs.

Data came from immunoSEQ multiplex PCR; TCRdb stores just in-frame clones and leaves some out. The sample records about 74,000 clones, about 83% being singletons. This clone has only one observation. The sample comprised peripheral blood. The receptor comes from a man in his 70s with acute or convalescent COVID-19.

The CDR3 nucleotides read TGTGCCAGCAGCCCTCCCGCAGGATCCTACGAGCAGTACTTC. Amino acids: CASSPPAGSYEQYF. The gene calls are TRBV7-9 and TRBJ2-7; D uncertain. Germline V gene lookup returns CDR1 SEHNR and CDR2 FQNEAQ (reference sequence). CDR3 length: 14 residues. V was pared by 5 bases and J by 1 base, with 12 bases between.